Shown below are 6 T cell receptor beta chains from a single sample sequenced in a study of blood T cell repertoires in COVID-19 (dated by TCRdb to about 2020). Preparation of the library involved the immunoSEQ multiplex PCR assay. Not all clones reach the TCRdb copy of this immuneACCESS table, which keeps in-frame sequences only. Checked studies attribute under half of the gap to unresolved V genes and leave the rest unexplained. Across this sample there are 35,000 to 50,000 clones, with about 90% seen only once. The top ten clones comprise 4.3% of the sample. Sequences were obtained from peripheral blood. These receptors were obtained from a man between 60 and 70 years old with acute or convalescent COVID-19.

The chain is built from TRBV5-6 and TRBJ1-1; D gene ambiguous. Germline lookup yields CDR1 SGHDT and CDR2 YYEEEE. The V gene lost 2 bases and the J gene lost 3 bases, with 8 bases spanning the gap. The CDR3 spans 13 residues. The CDR3 reads CASSLSQYTEAFF. The CDR3 bases are TGTGCCAGCAGCTTATCACAGTACACTGAAGCTTTCTTT.

This clone was seen only once. The chain links TRBV19 to TRBJ1-2; 9 bases line up with TRBD1. Trimming at V came to 4 bases and at J to 7 bases, leaving 7 bases not matched to a gene. Germline V lookup: CDR1 LNHDA, CDR2 SQIVND (reference sequence). The length of the CDR3 is 14 residues. The CDR3 spells CASSTRGQGSGYTF. DNA of the CDR3: TGTGCCAGTAGTACCCGGGGACAGGGAAGTGGCTACACCTTC. The full variable domain, completed using reference TRBV19 and TRBJ1-2, is DGGITQSPKYLFRKEGQNVTLSCEQNLNHDAMYWYRQDPGQGLRLIYYSQIVNDFQKGDIAEGYSVSREKKESFPLTVTSAQKNPTAFYLCASSTRGQGSGYTFGSGTRLTVV.

This clone has only a few counts. CDR3 loop: CASRDRGWAFF. DNA for the CDR3: TGCGCCAGCAGAGATCGGGGGTGGGCTTTCTTT. The chain is built from TRBV10-2 and TRBJ1-1; D might be TRBD1 (5 bases). V was pared by 6 bases and J by 11 bases, with 13 bases between. Germline CDR1 and CDR2: WSHSY and SAAADI. The CDR3 sequence is 11 residues long.

J is TRBJ1-2 and V is TRBV19; 11 bases match TRBD1. The length of the CDR3 is 15 residues. V lost 3 bases to trimming and J lost 3 bases; unmatched junction nucleotides: 3. In germline, CDR1 is LNHDA, CDR2 SQIVND (reference sequence). The CDR3 coding sequence is TGTGCCAGTAGTATGGGACAGGGGGGATACTATGGCTACACCTTC. It translates to CASSMGQGGYYGYTF.

V gene TRBV10-3 combines with J gene TRBJ2-1; 12 positions match TRBD2. CDR1 is ENHRY, CDR2 SYGVKD, per germline. V shed 4 bases, J shed 8 bases, and the junction held 0 bases outside the gene matches. The CDR3 is made up of 13 amino acids. CDR3 in DNA: TGTGCCATCAGTGGACTAGCGGGGGATGAGCAGTTCTTC. Translating gives CAISGLAGDEQFF.

The rearrangement links TRBV30 to TRBJ1-5; TRBD1 matches 12 bases. The CDR3 is 15 amino acids. The V gene's germline CDR1 is GTSNPN and CDR2 SVGIG (reference sequence). The CDR3 sequence is CAGHGTGGPNQPQHF. CDR3 coding DNA: TGTGCTGGTCACGGGACAGGGGGCCCCAATCAGCCCCAGCATTTT.